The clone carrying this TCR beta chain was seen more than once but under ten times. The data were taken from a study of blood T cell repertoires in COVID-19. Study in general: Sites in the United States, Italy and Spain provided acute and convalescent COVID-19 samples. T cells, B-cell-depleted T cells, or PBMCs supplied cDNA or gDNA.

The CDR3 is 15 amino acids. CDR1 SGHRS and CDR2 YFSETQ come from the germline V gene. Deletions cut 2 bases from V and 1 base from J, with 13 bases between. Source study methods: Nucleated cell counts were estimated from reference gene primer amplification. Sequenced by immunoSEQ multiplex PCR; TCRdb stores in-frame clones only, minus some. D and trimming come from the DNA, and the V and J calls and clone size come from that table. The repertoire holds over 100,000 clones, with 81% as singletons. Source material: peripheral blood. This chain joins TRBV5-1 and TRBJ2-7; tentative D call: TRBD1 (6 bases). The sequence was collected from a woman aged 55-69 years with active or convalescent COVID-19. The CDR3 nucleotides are TGCGCCAGCAGCTTTCTTACAGGGCAGTCCTACGAGCAGTACTTC. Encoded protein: CASSFLTGQSYEQYF.